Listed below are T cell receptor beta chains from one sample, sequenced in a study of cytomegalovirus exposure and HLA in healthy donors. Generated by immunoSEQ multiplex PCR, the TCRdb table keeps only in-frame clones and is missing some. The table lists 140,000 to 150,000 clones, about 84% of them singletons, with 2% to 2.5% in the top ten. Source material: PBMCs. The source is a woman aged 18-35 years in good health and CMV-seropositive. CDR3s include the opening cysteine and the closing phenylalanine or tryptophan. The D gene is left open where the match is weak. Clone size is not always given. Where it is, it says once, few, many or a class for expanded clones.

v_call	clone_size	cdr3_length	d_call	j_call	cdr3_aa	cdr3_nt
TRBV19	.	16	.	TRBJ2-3	CASSDVRREETDTQYF	TGTGCCAGTAGTGATGTGCGAAGAGAAGAGACAGATACGCAGTATTTT
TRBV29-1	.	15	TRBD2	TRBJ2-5	CSVVRLAGEKETQYF	TGCAGCGTTGTACGGCTAGCGGGGGAAAAAGAGACCCAGTACTTC
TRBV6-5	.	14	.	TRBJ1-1	CASSVSGEGTEAFF	TGTGCCAGCAGTGTCTCAGGGGAGGGCACTGAAGCTTTCTTT
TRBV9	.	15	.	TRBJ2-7	CASSVGGVSSYEQYF	TGTGCCAGCAGCGTAGGCGGGGTGAGCTCCTACGAGCAGTACTTC
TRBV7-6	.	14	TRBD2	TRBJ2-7	CASSPRLAGDEQYF	TGTGCCAGCAGTCCGAGACTAGCGGGAGACGAGCAGTACTTC
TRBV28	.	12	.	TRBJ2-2	CASSLSAGELFF	TGTGCCAGCAGTTTATCTGCCGGGGAGCTGTTTTTT
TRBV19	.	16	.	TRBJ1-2	CASSIHRAALFYGYTF	TGTGCCAGTAGTATTCACAGGGCAGCCTTGTTCTATGGCTACACCTTC
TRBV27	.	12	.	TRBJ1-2	CASFSTGGGYTF	TGTGCCAGCTTCTCGACAGGCGGTGGCTACACCTTC
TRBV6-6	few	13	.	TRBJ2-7	CASSYPGSHEQYF	TGTGCCAGCAGTTACCCGGGTAGCCACGAGCAGTACTTC
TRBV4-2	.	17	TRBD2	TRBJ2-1	CASSQEDGGLVGNEQFF	TGTGCCAGCAGCCAAGAAGATGGGGGACTAGTAGGAAATGAGCAGTTCTTC
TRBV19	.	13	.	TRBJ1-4	CASSPGDLEKLFF	TGTGCCAGTAGTCCAGGGGACCTTGAAAAACTGTTTTTT
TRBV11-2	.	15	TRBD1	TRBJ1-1	CASSREGGARTEAFF	TGTGCCAGCAGCCGCGAAGGGGGCGCCCGCACTGAAGCTTTCTTT
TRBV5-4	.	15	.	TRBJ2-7	CASSDRRGARYEQYF	TGTGCCAGCAGCGATCGACGGGGGGCTCGCTACGAGCAGTACTTC
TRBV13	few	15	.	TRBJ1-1	CASRPRGGMNTEAFF	TGTGCCAGCAGACCTAGGGGGGGCATGAACACTGAAGCTTTCTTT
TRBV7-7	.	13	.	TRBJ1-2	CASSSNRVKGYTF	TGTGCCAGCAGCTCTAACAGGGTTAAAGGCTACACCTTC
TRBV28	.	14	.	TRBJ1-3	CASSWDWAGNTIYF	TGTGCCAGCAGTTGGGACTGGGCTGGAAACACCATATATTTT
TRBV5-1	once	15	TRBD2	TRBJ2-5	CASSFSGGPQETQYF	TGCGCCAGCAGCTTTAGCGGGGGCCCACAAGAGACCCAGTACTTC
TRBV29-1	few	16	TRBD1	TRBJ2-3	CSVARQGQLSTDTQYF	TGCAGCGTCGCGAGACAGGGCCAACTTAGCACAGATACGCAGTATTTT
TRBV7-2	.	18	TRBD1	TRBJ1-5	CASSFSGTGGWGNQPQHF	TGTGCCAGCAGCTTTTCCGGGACAGGGGGCTGGGGCAATCAGCCCCAGCATTTT
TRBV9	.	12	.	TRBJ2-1	CASSVGSQLQFF	TGTGCCAGCAGCGTAGGGAGCCAGTTGCAGTTCTTC
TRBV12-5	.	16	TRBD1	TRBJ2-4	CASGLALGQVKNIQYF	TGTGCTAGTGGTTTGGCGCTCGGACAGGTCAAAAACATTCAGTACTTC
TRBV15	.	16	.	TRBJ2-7	CATSRAASSASYEQYF	TGTGCCACCAGCAGGGCTGCTAGCAGCGCCTCCTACGAGCAGTACTTC
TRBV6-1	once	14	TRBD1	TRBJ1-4	CASSDQGVNEKLFF	TGTGCCAGCAGTGACCAGGGGGTTAATGAAAAACTGTTTTTT
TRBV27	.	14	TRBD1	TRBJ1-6	CASSRDRPNSPLHF	TGTGCCAGCAGTCGGGACAGGCCCAATTCACCCCTCCACTTT
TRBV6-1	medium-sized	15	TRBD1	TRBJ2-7	CASSEEGTGGYEQYF	TGTGCCAGCAGTGAAGAAGGGACAGGGGGCTACGAGCAGTACTTC
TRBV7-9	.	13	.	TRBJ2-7	CASSLASSYEQYF	TGTGCCAGCAGCTTAGCGAGCTCCTACGAGCAGTACTTC
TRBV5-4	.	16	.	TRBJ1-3	CASSLSTGARGNTIYF	TGTGCCAGCAGCTTATCTACTGGGGCGCGGGGAAACACCATATATTTT
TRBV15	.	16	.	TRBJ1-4	CATSRDRDATNEKLFF	TGTGCCACCAGCAGAGACAGGGATGCAACTAATGAAAAACTGTTTTTT